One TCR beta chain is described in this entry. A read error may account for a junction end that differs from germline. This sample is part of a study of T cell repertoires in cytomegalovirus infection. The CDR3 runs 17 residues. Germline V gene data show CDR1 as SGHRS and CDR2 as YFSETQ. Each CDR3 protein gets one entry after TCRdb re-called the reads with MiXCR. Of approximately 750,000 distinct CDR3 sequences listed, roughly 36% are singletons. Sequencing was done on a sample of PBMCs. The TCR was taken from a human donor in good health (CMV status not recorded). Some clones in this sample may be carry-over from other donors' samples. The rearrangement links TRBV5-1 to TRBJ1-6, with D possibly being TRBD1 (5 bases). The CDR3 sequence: CASSLGQSGSYNSPRHF. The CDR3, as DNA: TGCGCCAGCAGCTTGGGACAGTCCGGCTCCTATAATTCACCCCGCCACTTT.